This TCR beta chain came from a study of T cell repertoires and Cas9 in healthy adults. Clones were read by immunoSEQ multiplex PCR, and TCRdb kept only the in-frame ones, dropping some. The table lists 22,000 or so clones, about 90% of them singletons. Germline V lookup: CDR1 ENHRY, CDR2 SYGVKD. The CDR3 extends over 11 amino acids. Deletions cut 4 bases from V and 4 bases from J, with 5 bases between. This clone came up a few times. The sequence came from a human donor in good health. Source material: CD4+ effector T cells (CD127+, CD25-, CD137-, CD154-) from PBMCs; culture status not recorded. The chain couples TRBV10-3 to TRBJ2-7, with D unclear. This CDR3 reads CAISGAYEQYF. CDR3 nucleotide sequence: TGTGCCATCAGTGGGGCATACGAGCAGTACTTC.